Listed below are T cell receptor gamma chains from one sample, sequenced in a study of gamma-delta chains in newborns, infants, children. TCRdb called clones from the reads again using CATT. Of 450 to 700 gamma-chain clones listed, about 40% are singletons. Sequencing was carried out using blood. These receptors were taken from a child who was a newborn, infant or young child, either healthy, febrile or measles-vaccinated (not recorded which). CDR3s include the opening cysteine and the closing phenylalanine or tryptophan. Fields, in order: clone size, J gene, V gene, CDR3 DNA, CDR3 protein. Not all rows give a size; the values are once, few, many and, for expanded clones, a class.

clone size: large; J gene: TRGJ1/TRGJ2; V gene: TRGV2; CDR3 DNA: TGTGCCACCTGGGACGCCGATTATTATAAGAAACTCTTT; CDR3 protein: CATWDADYYKKLF
clone size: large; J gene: TRGJ1/TRGJ2; V gene: TRGV9; CDR3 DNA: TGTGCCTTGTGGGAGGTGTATTATAAGAAACTCTTT; CDR3 protein: CALWEVYYKKLF
clone size: large; J gene: TRGJP; V gene: TRGV9; CDR3 DNA: TGTGCCTTGTGGGAGGTGAGACGAGAGTTGGGCAAAAAAATCAAGGTATTT; CDR3 protein: CALWEVRRELGKKIKVF
clone size: large; J gene: TRGJ1/TRGJ2; V gene: TRGV9; CDR3 DNA: TGTGCCTTGTGGGAGCAGAATTATTATAAGAAACTCTTT; CDR3 protein: CALWEQNYYKKLF
clone size: large; J gene: TRGJP1; V gene: TRGV8; CDR3 DNA: TGTGCCACATATACCACTGGTTGGTTCAAGATATTT; CDR3 protein: CATYTTGWFKIF
clone size: large; J gene: TRGJP; V gene: TRGV9; CDR3 DNA: TGTGCCTTGTGGTCAAGGGTGTTGGGCAAAAAAATCAAGGTATTT; CDR3 protein: CALWSRVLGKKIKVF
clone size: -; J gene: TRGJP1; V gene: TRGV8; CDR3 DNA: TGTGCCACCTGGGATAGAGAGGAGACCACTGGTTGGTTCAAGATATTT; CDR3 protein: CATWDREETTGWFKIF
clone size: large; J gene: TRGJ1/TRGJ2; V gene: TRGV9; CDR3 DNA: TGTGCCTTGTGGGAGGGAAAGAAACTCTTT; CDR3 protein: CALWEGKKLF
clone size: few; J gene: TRGJ1/TRGJ2; V gene: TRGV9; CDR3 DNA: TGTGCCTTGTGGGAGACATCGAATTATTATAAGAAACTCTTT; CDR3 protein: CALWETSNYYKKLF
clone size: large; J gene: TRGJP; V gene: TRGV9; CDR3 DNA: TGTGCCTTGTGGGAGGTGCGGGAGTTGGGCAAAAAAATCAAGGTATTT; CDR3 protein: CALWEVRELGKKIKVF
clone size: large; J gene: TRGJP; V gene: TRGV9; CDR3 DNA: TGTGCCTTGTGGGAGGCTCTTCAAGAGTTGGGCAAAAAAATCAAGGTATTT; CDR3 protein: CALWEALQELGKKIKVF
clone size: -; J gene: TRGJ1/TRGJ2; V gene: TRGV9; CDR3 DNA: TGTGCCTTGTGGGAGGTCAATTATTATAAGAAACTCTTT; CDR3 protein: CALWEVNYYKKLF
clone size: few; J gene: TRGJP; V gene: TRGV9; CDR3 DNA: TGTGCCTTGCGGGAGGTGCACTCTTGGGAGTTGGGCAAAAAAATCAAGGTATTT; CDR3 protein: CALREVHSWELGKKIKVF
clone size: -; J gene: TRGJ1/TRGJ2; V gene: TRGV2; CDR3 DNA: TGTGCCACCTGGGACGGGACGAACCCCATACATTATAAGAAACTCTTT; CDR3 protein: CATWDGTNPIHYKKLF
clone size: few; J gene: TRGJ1/TRGJ2; V gene: TRGV9; CDR3 DNA: TGTGCCTTGGGGGAGGCATCGAATTATTATAAGAAACTCTTT; CDR3 protein: CALGEASNYYKKLF
clone size: large; J gene: TRGJ1/TRGJ2; V gene: TRGV3; CDR3 DNA: TGTGCCACCTGGGACAATTATTATAAGAAACTCTTT; CDR3 protein: CATWDNYYKKLF
clone size: large; J gene: TRGJP2; V gene: TRGV2; CDR3 DNA: TGTGCCACCTGGGACGGGCCAAGGGATTGGATCAAGACGTTT; CDR3 protein: CATWDGPRDWIKTF
clone size: large; J gene: TRGJP1; V gene: TRGV2; CDR3 DNA: TGTGCCACCTGGGACGAGACCACTGGTTGGTTCAAGATATTT; CDR3 protein: CATWDETTGWFKIF